This T cell receptor (beta chain) was observed in a study of control samples from healthy donors and cancer patients (dated by TCRdb to the early 2020s). A remark on this clone: Its antigen is still unknown. Qualities for individual bases were not recorded, and no much larger clone is one base off.

Library prep was done by the immunoSEQ multiplex PCR assay. The table comes from immuneACCESS by way of TCRdb, which keeps in-frame sequences with V and J called. Part of the clones is missing from these tables; in studies checked, under half for an unresolved V gene and the rest for unknown reasons. Across this sample there are roughly 450,000 clones, with approximately 90% seen only once. 5.5% to 8% of the sample is held by the ten biggest clonotypes. Germline trimming amounts to 5 bases on V and 7 bases on J, with 21 as the count of junction bases outside the gene matches. From a lookup of the germline V gene (reference sequence), CDR1 and CDR2 are SEHNR and FQNEAQ. The CDR3 sequence holds 19 residues, the cysteine and phenylalanine included. The entry retains the CDR3 DNA only, 57 bases that are in frame from base 1.

The sequenced material came from PBMCs. The TCR originated in a man aged 35 to 55 with head and neck cancer. The rearrangement joined TRBV7-9 to TRBJ2-1, with 9 central nucleotides matching TRBD2. CDR3 region: CASSTGPDRIPSGNNEQFF. DNA sequence: TGTGCCAGCAGCACAGGACCGGACAGGATACCTAGCGGGAATAATGAGCAGTTCTTC.